Below, 29 T cell receptor beta chains from the same sample are listed, as sequenced in a study of cytomegalovirus exposure and HLA in healthy donors. Primers for the PCR totalled 60 Vbeta and 13 Jbeta. Clones were read by immunoSEQ multiplex PCR, and TCRdb kept only the in-frame ones, dropping some. Of under 250,000 clones detected, roughly 84% appear once; the ten largest clones hold roughly 0.71%. Material: PBMCs. The receptor source for this set is a boy aged 2 to 10 in good health and CMV-seronegative.

The genes are TRBV7-8 and TRBJ2-1; 8 nucleotides align to TRBD2. V shed 4 bases, J shed 6 bases, and the junction held 5 bases outside the gene matches. CDR1 and CDR2 from the germline V gene are SGHVS and FQNEAQ. There are 14 residues in the CDR3. The CDR3 sequence is CASSYGLASNEQFF. As DNA, the CDR3 is TGTGCCAGCAGCTATGGACTAGCAAGCAATGAGCAGTTCTTC.

The chain combines TRBV13 with TRBJ2-3; 9 bases fit TRBD2. The germline V gene has CDR1 PRHDT and CDR2 FYEKMQ (reference sequence). The V segment lost 4 bases and the J segment 1 base; nucleotides outside the gene matches: 6. The CDR3 is 16 residues long. The CDR3 DNA reads TGTGCCAGCAGCTCACTACTAGCGGGCCGCACAGATACGCAGTATTTT. This encodes CASSSLLAGRTDTQYF.

To note about this clone: This same CDR3 is encoded by further DNA sequences in the sample. The chain recombines TRBV9 with TRBJ2-1, with 8 bases lining up with TRBD2. Germline-derived CDR1 and CDR2 are SGDLS and YYNGEE. After removal of 3 bases from V and 0 bases from J, the junction contained 2 bases not matched to a gene. CDR3 size: 15 residues. The CDR3 DNA reads TGTGCCAGCAGCGCAAGCGGGAGCTCCTACAATGAGCAGTTCTTC. Translation gives CASSASGSSYNEQFF.

The chain has TRBV7-6 and TRBJ2-1, with TRBD1 identical over 9 bases. This CDR3 is 17 amino acids long. Germline V gene sequence: CDR1 SGHVS, CDR2 FNYEAQ. With V trimmed by 6 bases and J by 5 bases, 14 bases remained unmatched. CDR3 nucleotide sequence: TGTGCCAGCAGTCGAGACCCCCGGGACAGGGATGACAATGAGCAGTTCTTC. Translation gives CASSRDPRDRDDNEQFF.

The CDR3 DNA reads as TGTGCCAGCAGGAAGTCCGGACAGGGGATGAACACTGAAGCTTTCTTT. Protein: CASRKSGQGMNTEAFF. J is TRBJ1-1 and V is TRBV6-6, with 9 bases that match TRBD1. The V gene's germline CDR1 is MNHNY and CDR2 SVGAGI (reference sequence). J lost 0 bases, V lost 6 bases, and 8 bases had no gene match. This CDR3 is built from 16 residues.

The J gene is TRBJ1-1, the V gene TRBV20-1; 8 positions match TRBD1. Germline loops: CDR1 DFQATT, CDR2 SNEGSKA (reference sequence). The CDR3 sequence is 11 residues long. The CDR3 loop reads CTLGTGAEAFF. In DNA, the CDR3 is TGCACCCTAGGGACAGGCGCTGAAGCTTTCTTT.

The V call is TRBV27, the J call TRBJ2-7; 8 nucleotides agree with TRBD1. The V and J ends lost 3 bases and 3 bases, in that order; junction bases with no gene match: 4. The CDR3 is 14 residues long. CDR1 is MNHEY and CDR2 is SMNVEV in the germline V gene (reference sequence). CDR3 residues: CASSLDRANYEQYF. In DNA form, the CDR3 reads TGTGCCAGCAGTTTGGACAGGGCGAACTACGAGCAGTACTTC.

The chain uses TRBV7-9 and TRBJ1-2, with D perhaps TRBD1 (5 bases). In germline, CDR1 is SEHNR, CDR2 FQNEAQ (reference sequence). V dropped 1 base and J dropped 3 bases, with 9 bases sitting between them. The CDR3 length is 14 residues. The chain's CDR3 is CASSLGGFDYGYTF. CDR3 DNA sequence: TGTGCCAGCAGCTTAGGGGGCTTTGACTATGGCTACACCTTC.

The chain is built from TRBV27 and TRBJ1-5; TRBD1 might be the D (5 bases). The CDR3 covers 18 residues. Trimming took 5 bases from V and 3 from J, leaving 23 bases between them. Per germline, CDR1 MNHEY and CDR2 SMNVEV (reference sequence). This CDR3 reads CASSPRHVWGEINQPQHF. The CDR3 DNA sequence: TGTGCCAGCAGTCCACGACATGTCTGGGGCGAGATCAATCAGCCCCAGCATTTT.

The chain links TRBV11-1 to TRBJ1-2; D unclear. Trimming left V 0 bases short and J 4 bases short, with 9 bases between. This CDR3 has 14 amino acids. CDR1 SGHAT and CDR2 FQDESV come from the germline V gene (reference sequence). Here the CDR3 reads CASSLAFQAYGYTF. CDR3 nucleotides: TGTGCCAGCAGCTTAGCTTTCCAGGCCTATGGCTACACCTTC.

This clone was counted a few times. The V call is TRBV5-1, the J call TRBJ2-7; 7 bases are a match to TRBD2. V was clipped by 5 bases and J by 4 bases; unmatched bases: 9. The V gene's germline CDR1 is SGHRS and CDR2 YFSETQ. CDR3 length equals 14 residues. CDR3 DNA sequence: TGCGCCAGCAGGGAAGCGGCGGGAGAATACGAGCAGTACTTC. Translation: CASREAAGEYEQYF.

This chain links TRBV18 with TRBJ1-4; D gene ambiguous. Trimming cost V 4 bases and J 6 bases, with 15 bases left between them. This CDR3 contains 15 residues. Per the germline V gene, CDR1 is KGHSH and CDR2 is LQKENI. The DNA of the CDR3 is TGTGCCAGCTCACAACGGTCCGTAGAGGATGAAAAACTGTTTTTT. Protein product: CASSQRSVEDEKLFF. Combining the CDR3 with reference TRBV18 and TRBJ1-4 gives the whole variable domain NAGVMQNPRHLVRRRGQEARLRCSPMKGHSHVYWYRQLPEEGLKFMVYLQKENIIDESGMPKERFSAEFPKEGPSILRIQQVVRGDSAAYFCASSQRSVEDEKLFFGSGTQLSVL.

The V and J genes are TRBV15 and TRBJ2-2, with TRBD1 as a possible D gene (6 bases). Trimming took off 9 bases at V and 4 bases at J, with 12 bases between the two ends. The length of the CDR3 is 13 residues. CDR1 is LNHNV, CDR2 YYDKDF, per germline (reference sequence). For the CDR3, the DNA is TGTGCCACAGCCACCAGGGGCACCGGGGAGCTGTTTTTT. Translating it yields CATATRGTGELFF.

The V call is TRBV30, the J call TRBJ1-2; TRBD1 matches 10 bases. CDR1 is GTSNPN, CDR2 SVGIG, per germline (reference sequence). The CDR3 has 14 amino acids. Trimming cost V 3 bases and J 5 bases; bases outside gene matches: 6. CDR3 in amino acids: CAWSNGQGVYGYTF. CDR3 sequence (DNA): TGTGCCTGGAGCAACGGACAGGGGGTTTATGGCTACACCTTC.

The rearrangement joins TRBV29-1 to TRBJ1-1; 9 nucleotides agree with TRBD1. The CDR3 is made up of 13 amino acids. Germline CDR1 reads SQVTM; CDR2 reads ANQGSEA. Losses at the gene ends were 4 bases for V and 4 bases for J; bases not matched to a gene: 4. CDR3 in amino acids: CSVGVDRGTEAFF. In DNA form, the CDR3 reads TGCAGCGTTGGGGTGGACAGGGGCACTGAAGCTTTCTTT.

Regarding this clone: One end of the junction fails to match germline, which may point to a read error. J is TRBJ2-1 and V is TRBV7-9; 11 bases are a match to TRBD2. Germline V gene sequence: CDR1 SEHNR, CDR2 FQNEAQ (reference sequence). This CDR3 is built from 15 residues. Here the CDR3 reads CASRGGLAEYNGQFF. The CDR3 nucleotides are TGTGCCAGCAGGGGGGGACTAGCGGAATACAATGGGCAGTTCTTC.

The rearrangement joins TRBV10-2 to TRBJ2-1; TRBD2 matches at 13 bases. CDR1 and CDR2 from the germline V gene are WSHSY and SAAADI. Trimming at V came to 4 bases and at J to 11 bases, leaving 5 bases not matched to a gene. This CDR3 comprises 14 residues. The CDR3, as DNA: TGCGCCAGCAGTGTTGGGACTAGCGGGGACAAGCAGTTCTTC. Its translation: CASSVGTSGDKQFF.

The genes are TRBV19 and TRBJ1-2; D is uncertain. In germline, CDR1 is LNHDA, CDR2 SQIVND (reference sequence). The CDR3 is made up of 14 amino acids. Trimming removed 7 bases at V and 8 bases at J, with 20 bases between. This CDR3 reads CASKRVEVEKGYTF. The CDR3 DNA is TGTGCCAGTAAGCGAGTGGAGGTAGAAAAGGGCTACACCTTC.

This clone was detected a few times. The V call is TRBV5-1, the J call TRBJ1-2, with 7 bases fitting TRBD1. J was trimmed by 4 bases and V by 2 bases; bases with no gene match: 5. Looked up from germline, CDR1 is SGHRS and CDR2 is YFSETQ. The length of the CDR3 is 14 residues. The CDR3 loop is CASSFRTGGYGYTF. The CDR3, as DNA: TGCGCCAGCAGCTTTAGGACAGGTGGCTATGGCTACACCTTC.

The chain uses TRBV5-1 and TRBJ2-5; 8 nucleotides align to TRBD2. The CDR3 consists of 14 residues. The ends lost 4 bases at V and 2 bases at J; junction bases unmatched: 4. Germline values: CDR1 SGHRS, CDR2 YFSETQ. The DNA of the CDR3 is TGCGCCAGCAGCCTCCGGGGGGGACAAGAGACCCAGTACTTC. Amino acids: CASSLRGGQETQYF. The full variable domain, with the rest looked up from reference TRBV5-1 and TRBJ2-5, is KAGVTQTPRYLIKTRGQQVTLSCSPISGHRSVSWYQQTPGQGLQFLFEYFSETQRNKGNFPGRFSGRQFSNSRSEMNVSTLELGDSALYLCASSLRGGQETQYFGPGTRLLVL.

The chain links TRBV27 to TRBJ2-5; the match to TRBD2 covers 9 bases. The junction had 18 bases not matched to a gene; V was cut back by 5 bases and J by 11 bases. Germline CDR1 and CDR2: MNHEY and SMNVEV (reference sequence). The CDR3 extends over 16 amino acids. In DNA, the CDR3 is TGTGCCAGCAGTGGTATGACGGCGGGGGGGCCAAGAGAGCAGTACTTC. This translates into CASSGMTAGGPREQYF.

The rearrangement joins TRBV6-6 to TRBJ2-7; D not certain. Germline-derived CDR1 and CDR2 are MNHNY and SVGAGI (reference sequence). Trimming took off 6 bases at V and 1 base at J, with 7 bases between the two ends. The CDR3 is 12 residues long. The CDR3, as DNA: TGTGCCAGCAGAGTTAGTTCCTACGAGCAGTACTTC. This encodes CASRVSSYEQYF.

The V call is TRBV10-3, the J call TRBJ1-3; D ambiguous. The V gene lost 2 bases and the J gene lost 4 bases, with 6 bases spanning the gap. The CDR3 covers 13 residues. CDR1 and CDR2 from the germline V gene are ENHRY and SYGVKD. CDR3 amino acids: CAISENRGNTIYF. CDR3 DNA: TGTGCCATCAGTGAGAACAGAGGAAACACCATATATTTT.

The chain employs TRBV5-3 and TRBJ2-7, with D possibly matching TRBD2 (5 bases). TRBV5-3 is an ORF for which the function is uncertain. The CDR3 is made up of 14 amino acids. Trimming removed 0 bases from V and 3 bases from J, with 10 bases in between. CDR3 in amino acids: CARSLETGNYEQYF. DNA for the CDR3: TGTGCCAGAAGCTTGGAAACGGGAAACTACGAGCAGTACTTC.

This clone was picked up one time. DNA of the CDR3: TGCGCCAGCAGCTCGACAGGGTCGGGAAACACCATATATTTT. It is translated as CASSSTGSGNTIYF. This rearrangement joins TRBV5-1 to TRBJ1-3; 7 bases are shared with TRBD1. Trimming at V came to 3 bases and at J to 4 bases, leaving 4 bases not matched to a gene. Germline-derived CDR1 and CDR2 are SGHRS and YFSETQ. This CDR3 is 14 amino acids long.

CDR3 sequence (DNA): TGCAGCGTTGAGCTTTCGGTCACAGATACGCAGTATTTT. Protein product: CSVELSVTDTQYF. V is TRBV29-1 and J is TRBJ2-3; D unresolved. The CDR3 has 13 amino acids. CDR1 is SQVTM and CDR2 is ANQGSEA in the germline V gene. The V gene lost 3 bases and the J gene lost 2 bases, with 9 bases spanning the gap.

This chain links TRBV5-6 with TRBJ1-2, with TRBD1 identical over 7 bases. This CDR3 contains 14 residues. V shed 4 bases and J 4 bases; nucleotides not matched to a gene: 7. From germline, CDR1 is SGHDT and CDR2 YYEEEE. For the CDR3, the DNA is TGTGCCAGCAGCCTTGGACAGGTTGTCTATGGCTACACCTTC. Its translation is CASSLGQVVYGYTF.

This chain joins TRBV6-5 and TRBJ2-3; D is unclear. Germline V lookup: CDR1 MNHEY, CDR2 SVGAGI. V gave up 5 bases and J gave up 2 bases, with 11 bases separating them. CDR3 length: 14 residues. CDR3 nucleotide sequence: TGTGCCAGCAGTACTAAGCAGCACACAGATACGCAGTATTTT. This translates into CASSTKQHTDTQYF.

This clone occurred once. The chain has TRBV7-2 and TRBJ2-1; a possible D gene is TRBD1 (6 bases). The CDR3 consists of 13 residues. V was clipped by 5 bases and J by 9 bases, with 14 bases between them. CDR1 and CDR2 from the germline V gene are SGHTA and FQGNSA. The CDR3 nucleotides read TGTGCCAGCAGCGCCTCAGGGGTAGGTGAGCAGTTCTTC. Translation: CASSASGVGEQFF.